These T cell receptor beta chains were read from a single sample in a study of Ad26.COV2.S vaccination and SARS-CoV-2 variants. Profiling relied on immunoSEQ multiplex PCR, and the TCRdb table lists in-frame clones only, not all of them. The sample carries 200,000 to 300,000 clones, around 89% recorded once. The material was peripheral blood, obtained in a trial of Ad26.COV2.S vaccine versus placebo. These receptor sequences come from a person aged 18-65 years who received the Ad26.COV2.S COVID-19 vaccine or a placebo. Each CDR3 is given with its conserved first and last residue. The D gene is left open where the match is weak. Clone sizes are given selectively: once, few, many, or a class where the clone is expanded.

>.|TRBV7-2|.|TRBJ1-2
TGTGCCAGCAGCTTCCGTGAACAGGCTGAGGGCTACACCTTC
CASSFREQAEGYTF
>.|TRBV28|TRBD1|TRBJ2-5
TGTGCCTCTTCACGGGACAGGGTCGGAAAAGAGACCCAGTACTTC
CASSRDRVGKETQYF
>.|TRBV5-5|.|TRBJ1-4
TGTGCCAGCAGCCCGGCCAGGGGTAATGAAAAACTGTTTTTT
CASSPARGNEKLFF
>.|TRBV28|TRBD2|TRBJ2-7
TGTGCCGCGGGGGGGATGATTTTAGAGCAGTACTTC
CAAGGMILEQYF
>once|TRBV19|.|TRBJ1-1
TGTGCCAGTAGTATATTCCAGGGGAACACTGAAGCTTTCTTT
CASSIFQGNTEAFF
>.|TRBV5-4|TRBD2|TRBJ2-7
TGTGCCAGCAGCTTGACTAGCGGCCCAAGCTCCTACGAGCAGTACTTC
CASSLTSGPSSYEQYF
>.|TRBV5-1|.|TRBJ1-1
TGCGCCAGCAGCTCGGGACGGTTGCAGAACACTGAAGCTTTCTTT
CASSSGRLQNTEAFF
>.|TRBV7-3|.|TRBJ2-4
TGTGCCAGCAGCTTAAGTCAGGGGGGTAGCATTCAGTACTTC
CASSLSQGGSIQYF
>medium-sized|TRBV5-4|.|TRBJ1-1
TGTGCCAGCACCTACCAGGGGAAGAATGAAGCTTTCTTT
CASTYQGKNEAFF
>.|TRBV18|.|TRBJ2-3
TGTGCCAGCTCACCACCGACCCGTCACACAGATACGCAGTATTTT
CASSPPTRHTDTQYF
>.|TRBV12-2|.|TRBJ1-2
TGTGCAGGCCCTAAAGGGAGAACAGCTAACTATGGCTACACCTTC
CAGPKGRTANYGYTF
>.|TRBV19|TRBD1|TRBJ2-3
TGTGCCAGTAGCCAGAACAGGGGCCACACAGATACGCAGTATTTT
CASSQNRGHTDTQYF
>few|TRBV11-2|TRBD1|TRBJ1-3
TGTGCCAGCAGCTACGACAGGGCTGTAGGCACCATATATTTT
CASSYDRAVGTIYF
>.|TRBV6-2/TRBV6-3|.|TRBJ2-3
TGTGCCAGCAGTTCCCCCATCGGGTCTGGCACAGATACGCAGTATTTT
CASSSPIGSGTDTQYF
>once|TRBV28|.|TRBJ2-4
TGTGCCAGCAGCATAGCCAAAAACATTCAGTACTTC
CASSIAKNIQYF
>.|TRBV6-4|TRBD1|TRBJ1-1
TGTGCCAGCAGGCCGTCAGGGGGGGCTTTCAATAAAGCTTTCTTT
CASRPSGGAFNKAFF
>.|TRBV7-3|.|TRBJ2-2
TGTGCCAGCAGCATCGGACCTCCGGGGACCGGGGAGCTGTTTTTT
CASSIGPPGTGELFF
>.|TRBV25-1|TRBD2|TRBJ2-5
TGTGCCAGCAGTGATGTTGGACTAGCGGGGGGGAGGGAGACCCAGTACTTC
CASSDVGLAGGRETQYF
>once|TRBV27|.|TRBJ1-2
TGTGCCAGCAGTTTTGGCACCGGCTATGGTGGCTACACCTTC
CASSFGTGYGGYTF
>.|TRBV25-1|.|TRBJ2-3
TGTGCCAGCAAGGACCCTGGGGGCGATACGCAGTATTTT
CASKDPGGDTQYF
>few|TRBV9|TRBD2|TRBJ2-5
TGTGCCAGCAGCGTAGTTGGCGGGGGGGCGGAGACCCAGTACTTC
CASSVVGGGAETQYF
>.|TRBV4-3|.|TRBJ1-4
TGCGCCAGCAGCCAAGAAAACTTGGCAACTAATGAAAAACTGTTTTTT
CASSQENLATNEKLFF
>.|TRBV18|.|TRBJ1-1
TGTGCCAGCTCACCACGAATAGGGGACGACACTGAAGCTTTCTTT
CASSPRIGDDTEAFF
>.|TRBV28|.|TRBJ2-2
TGTGCCAGCAGTTCCCTTTTCTTAACCGGGGAGCTGTTTTTT
CASSSLFLTGELFF